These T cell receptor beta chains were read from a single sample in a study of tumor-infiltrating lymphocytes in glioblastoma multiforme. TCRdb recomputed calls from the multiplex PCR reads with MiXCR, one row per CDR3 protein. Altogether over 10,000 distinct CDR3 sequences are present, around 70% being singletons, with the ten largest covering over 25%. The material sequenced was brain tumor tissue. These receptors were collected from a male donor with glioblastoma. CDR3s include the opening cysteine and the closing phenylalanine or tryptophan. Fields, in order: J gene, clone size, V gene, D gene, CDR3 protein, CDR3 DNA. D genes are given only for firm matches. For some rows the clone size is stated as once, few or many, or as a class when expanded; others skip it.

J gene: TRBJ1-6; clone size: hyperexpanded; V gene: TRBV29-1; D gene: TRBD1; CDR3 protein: CSVARDRESPLHF; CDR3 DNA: TGCAGCGTTGCCAGGGACAGAGAATCACCCCTCCACTTT
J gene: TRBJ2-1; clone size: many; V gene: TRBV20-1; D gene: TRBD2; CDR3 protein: CSVLGTNLNADEQFF; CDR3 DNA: TGCAGTGTCCTAGGGACTAACCTAAATGCCGATGAGCAGTTCTTC
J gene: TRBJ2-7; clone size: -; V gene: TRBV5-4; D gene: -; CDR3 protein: CASSPVQGTHEQYF; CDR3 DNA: TGTGCTAGCAGCCCTGTACAGGGAACCCACGAGCAGTACTTC
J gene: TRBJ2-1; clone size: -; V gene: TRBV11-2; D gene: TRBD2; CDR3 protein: CASSLEDNGGIYNEQFF; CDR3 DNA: TGTGCCAGCAGCTTAGAGGACAACGGGGGGATTTACAATGAGCAGTTCTTC
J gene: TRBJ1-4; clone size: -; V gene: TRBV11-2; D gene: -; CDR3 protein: CASSLGISNEKLFF; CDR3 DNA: TGTGCCAGCAGCTTAGGTATTTCGAATGAAAAACTGTTTTTT
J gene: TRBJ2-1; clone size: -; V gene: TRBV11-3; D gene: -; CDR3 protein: CASSLEEAGHGVNEQFF; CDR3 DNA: TGTGCCAGCAGCTTAGAGGAGGCGGGACACGGTGTGAATGAGCAGTTCTTC
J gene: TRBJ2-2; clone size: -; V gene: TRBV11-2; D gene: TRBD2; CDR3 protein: CASTPSLGQGLAVNTGELFF; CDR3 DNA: TGTGCCAGCACCCCCTCACTCGGCCAAGGGCTAGCGGTAAACACTGGGGAGCTGTTCTTT
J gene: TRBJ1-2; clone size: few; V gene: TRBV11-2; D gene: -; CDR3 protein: CASSLYSDYGYTF; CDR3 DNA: TGTGCCAGCAGCTTATACAGCGACTATGGCTACACCTTC
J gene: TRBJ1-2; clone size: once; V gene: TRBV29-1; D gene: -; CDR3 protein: CSVQIYGGYTF; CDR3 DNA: TGCAGCGTGCAGATCTATGGTGGCTACACCTTC
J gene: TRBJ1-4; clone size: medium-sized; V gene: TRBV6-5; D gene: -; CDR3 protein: CASRQGGGNEKLFF; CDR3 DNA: TGTGCCAGCAGACAAGGGGGAGGTAATGAAAAACTGTTTTTT
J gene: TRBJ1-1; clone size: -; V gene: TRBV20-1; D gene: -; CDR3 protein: CSSRDGGGLGSEAFF; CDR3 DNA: TGTAGTTCTAGAGATGGGGGGGGACTTGGGTCTGAGGCTTTCTTT
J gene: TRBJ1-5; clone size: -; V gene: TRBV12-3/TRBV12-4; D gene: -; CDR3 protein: CASSFGRGGIQPQHF; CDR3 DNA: TGTGCCAGCAGTTTTGGTAGGGGAGGGATTCAGCCCCAGCATTTT
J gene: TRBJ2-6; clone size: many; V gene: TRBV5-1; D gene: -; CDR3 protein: CASSYRTAGANVLTF; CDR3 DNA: TGCGCCAGCAGTTACCGGACAGCCGGGGCCAACGTCCTGACTTTC
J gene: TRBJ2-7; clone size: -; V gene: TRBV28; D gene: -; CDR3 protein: CASGRNYEQYF; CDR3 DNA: TGTGCCAGCGGAAGAAACTACGAGCAGTACTTC
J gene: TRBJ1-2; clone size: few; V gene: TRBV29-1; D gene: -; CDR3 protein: CSVVRGPRNGYTF; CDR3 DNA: TGCAGCGTTGTTCGGGGCCCTCGGAATGGCTACACCTTC
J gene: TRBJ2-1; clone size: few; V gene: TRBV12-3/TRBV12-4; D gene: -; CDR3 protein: CASSFAGNEQFF; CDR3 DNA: TGTGCCAGCAGTTTTGCGGGGAATGAGCAGTTCTTC
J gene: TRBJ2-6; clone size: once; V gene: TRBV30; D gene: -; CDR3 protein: CTAPHNSGANVLTF; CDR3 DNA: TGTACCGCTCCACACAACTCTGGGGCCAACGTCCTGACCTTC
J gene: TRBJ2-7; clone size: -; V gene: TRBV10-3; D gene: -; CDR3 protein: CYISEVSYEQYF; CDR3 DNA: TGTTACATCAGTGAGGTCTCCTACGAGCAGTACTTC
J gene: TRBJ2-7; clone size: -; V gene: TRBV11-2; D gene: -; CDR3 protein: CASSLDGTGTYEQYF; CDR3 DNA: TGTGCCAGCAGCTTAGATGGGACTGGTACCTACGAGCAGTACTTC
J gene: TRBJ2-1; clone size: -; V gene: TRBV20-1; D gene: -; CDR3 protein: CSAAGQSYNEQFF; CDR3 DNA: TGCAGTGCTGCGGGACAGTCCTACAATGAGCAGTTCTTC
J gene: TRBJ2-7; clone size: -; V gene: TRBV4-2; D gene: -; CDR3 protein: CASSQEDDSRKYF; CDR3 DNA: TGTGCCAGCAGCCAAGAAGACGACTCTCGGAAGTACTTC
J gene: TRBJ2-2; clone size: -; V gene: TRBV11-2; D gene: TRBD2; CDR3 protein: CASNPSFGQGLAVSTGELFF; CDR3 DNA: TGTGCCAGCAATCCCTCATTCGGCCAAGGGCTAGCGGTAAGCACCGGGGAGCTGTTTTTT
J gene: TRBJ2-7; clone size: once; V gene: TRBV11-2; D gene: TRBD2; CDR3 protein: CASSSGTSSYEQYF; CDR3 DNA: TGTGCCAGCAGCTCCGGGACTAGCTCCTACGAGCAGTACTTC
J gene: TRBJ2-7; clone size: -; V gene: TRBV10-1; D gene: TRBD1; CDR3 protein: CASSGIGTGDLYEKYF; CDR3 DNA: TGCGCCAGCAGTGGAATTGGGACAGGGGATTTATATGAGAAGTACTTC
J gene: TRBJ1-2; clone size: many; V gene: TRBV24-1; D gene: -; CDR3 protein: CATGRGEGYTF; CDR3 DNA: TGTGCCACCGGACGTGGGGAGGGCTACACCTTC
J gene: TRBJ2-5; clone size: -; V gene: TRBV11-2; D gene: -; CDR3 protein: CASSAYVGFKETQYF; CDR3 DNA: TGTGCCAGCAGCGCCTATGTCGGTTTCAAAGAGACCCAGTACTTC
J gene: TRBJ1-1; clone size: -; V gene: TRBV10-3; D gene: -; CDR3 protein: CAIKIGEGEAFF; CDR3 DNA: TGTGCCATCAAAATCGGGGAAGGTGAAGCTTTCTTT
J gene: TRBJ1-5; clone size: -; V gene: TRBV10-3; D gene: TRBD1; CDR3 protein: CAIRDRGDQPQHF; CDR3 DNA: TGTGCCATCAGGGACAGGGGGGATCAGCCCCAGCATTTT
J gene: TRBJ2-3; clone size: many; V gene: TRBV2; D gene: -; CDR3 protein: CASSVGGRTDTQYF; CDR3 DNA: TGTGCCAGCAGTGTGGGCGGTCGCACAGATACGCAGTATTTT
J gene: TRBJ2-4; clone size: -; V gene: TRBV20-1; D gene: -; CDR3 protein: CSASPGGKNIQYF; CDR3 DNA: TGCAGTGCTAGCCCCGGAGGGAAAAACATTCAGTACTTC
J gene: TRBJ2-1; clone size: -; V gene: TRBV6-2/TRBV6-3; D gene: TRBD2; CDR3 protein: CASSYSRTSQFF; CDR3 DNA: TGTGCCAGCAGTTACTCTCGGACTAGCCAGTTCTTC
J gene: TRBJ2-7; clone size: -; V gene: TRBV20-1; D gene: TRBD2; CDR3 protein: CSARPIRGVIYEQYF; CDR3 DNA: TGCAGTGCTAGACCTATCCGGGGGGTTATCTACGAGCAGTACTTC
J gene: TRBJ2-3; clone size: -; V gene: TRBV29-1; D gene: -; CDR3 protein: CSVAGTRADAQYF; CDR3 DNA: TGCAGTGTAGCCGGGACTCGCGCAGATGCGCAGTATTTT
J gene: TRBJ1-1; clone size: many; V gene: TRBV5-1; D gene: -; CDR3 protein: CASSLNMNTEAFF; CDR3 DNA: TGCGCCAGCAGCTTGAACATGAACACTGAAGCTTTCTTT
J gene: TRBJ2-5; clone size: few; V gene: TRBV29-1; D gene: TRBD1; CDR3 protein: CSVDLQGAVGGTQYF; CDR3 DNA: TGCAGCGTTGATTTGCAGGGGGCGGTAGGGGGGACCCAGTACTTC
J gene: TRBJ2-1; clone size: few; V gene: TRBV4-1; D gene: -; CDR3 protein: CASSQGVHEQFF; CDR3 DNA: TGCGCCAGCAGCCAAGGAGTCCATGAGCAGTTCTTC
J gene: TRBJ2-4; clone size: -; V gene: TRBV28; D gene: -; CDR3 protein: CASSEVAGKNIQYF; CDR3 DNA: TGTGCCAGCAGCGAGGTCGCCGGCAAAAACATTCAGTACTTC
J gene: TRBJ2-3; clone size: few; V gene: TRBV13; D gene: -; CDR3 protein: CASSLRGRLVPDTQYF; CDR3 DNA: TGTGCCAGCAGCTTAAGAGGTCGGCTGGTCCCAGATACGCAGTATTTT
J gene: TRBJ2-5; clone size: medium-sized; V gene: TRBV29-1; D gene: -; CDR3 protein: CSGGWGGETQYF; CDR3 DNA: TGCAGCGGCGGATGGGGTGGGGAGACCCAGTACTTC
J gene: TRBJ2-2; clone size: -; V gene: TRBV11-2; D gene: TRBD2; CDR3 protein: CASIGLAGISTGELFF; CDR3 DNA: TGTGCCAGCATCGGACTAGCGGGCATAAGCACCGGGGAGCTTTTTTTT
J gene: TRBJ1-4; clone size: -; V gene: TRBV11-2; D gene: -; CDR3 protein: CASSLNQNGKPFF; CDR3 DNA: TGTGCTAGCAGCCTCAACCAGAATGGAAAACCGTTTTTT
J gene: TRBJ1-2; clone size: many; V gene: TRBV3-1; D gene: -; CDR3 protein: CASSQGLGAYYGYTF; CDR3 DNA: TGTGCCAGCAGCCAAGGCCTGGGGGCGTACTATGGCTACACCTTC
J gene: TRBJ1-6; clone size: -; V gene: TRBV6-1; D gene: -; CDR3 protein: CASNEKVEGNSPLHF; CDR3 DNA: TGTGCCAGCAATGAAAAGGTAGAAGGAAATTCACCCCTCCACTTT
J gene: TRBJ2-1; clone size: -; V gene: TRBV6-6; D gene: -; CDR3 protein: CASSSGTRQFF; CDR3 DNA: TGTGCCAGCAGTTCTGGGACACGGCAGTTCTTC
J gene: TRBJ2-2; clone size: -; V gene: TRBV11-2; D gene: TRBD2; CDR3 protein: CASSFQRGGTGELFF; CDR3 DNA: TGTGCCAGCAGCTTCCAGCGGGGGGGAACCGGGGAGCTGTTTTTT
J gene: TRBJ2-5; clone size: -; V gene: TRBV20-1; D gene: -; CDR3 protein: CSGEHQETQYF; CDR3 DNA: TGCAGCGGAGAGCACCAAGAGACCCAGTACTTC
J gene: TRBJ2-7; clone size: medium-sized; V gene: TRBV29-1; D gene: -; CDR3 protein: CSVGIAGTGSYEQYF; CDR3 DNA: TGCAGCGTTGGAATCGCCGGGACGGGGTCCTACGAGCAGTACTTC
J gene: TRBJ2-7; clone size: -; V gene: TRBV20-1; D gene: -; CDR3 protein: CSARLKQGVSLGERYF; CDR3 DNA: TGCAGTGCTAGATTGAAACAAGGGGTTTCGCTGGGCGAGCGGTACTTC
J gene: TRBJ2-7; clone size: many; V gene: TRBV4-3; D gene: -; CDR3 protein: CASSQGRRAGYEQYF; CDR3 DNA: TGCGCCAGCAGCCAAGGGCGCAGGGCGGGCTACGAGCAGTACTTC
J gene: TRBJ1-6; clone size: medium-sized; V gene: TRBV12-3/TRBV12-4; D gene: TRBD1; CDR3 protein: CASSLSRGLGQTNNSPLHF; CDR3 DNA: TGTGCCAGCAGTTTATCAAGGGGGTTGGGACAGACCAATAATTCACCCCTCCACTTT
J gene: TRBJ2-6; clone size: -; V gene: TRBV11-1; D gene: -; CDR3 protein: CASSFVTLGANVLTF; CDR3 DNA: TGTGCGAGCAGCTTTGTAACGTTGGGGGCCAACGTCCTGACTTTC
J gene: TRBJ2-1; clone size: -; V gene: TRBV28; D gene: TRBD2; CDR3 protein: CDSSLDLAAGRNNEQSF; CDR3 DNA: TGTGACAGCAGTTTAGACCTCGCAGCGGGAAGGAACAATGAGCAGTCCTTC
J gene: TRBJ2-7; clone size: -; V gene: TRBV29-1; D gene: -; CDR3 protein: CSVAGQRSAEQYF; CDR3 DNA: TGCAGCGTCGCTGGGCAAAGATCCGCCGAGCAGTACTTC
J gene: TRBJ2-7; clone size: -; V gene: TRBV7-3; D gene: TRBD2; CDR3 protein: CASGLGTSGRDEQYF; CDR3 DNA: TGTGCCAGCGGCCTTGGGACTAGCGGGAGGGACGAGCAGTACTTC
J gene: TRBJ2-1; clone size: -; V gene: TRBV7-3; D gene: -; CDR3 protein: CASSLTPAGDYNNVQFF; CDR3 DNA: TGTGCAAGCAGCTTAACTCCAGCCGGTGACTACAACAATGTGCAGTTCTTC
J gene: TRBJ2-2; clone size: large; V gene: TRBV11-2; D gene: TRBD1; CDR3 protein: CASSPGTGGRGELFF; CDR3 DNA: TGTGCCAGCAGCCCCGGGACAGGGGGCAGAGGGGAGCTGTTTTTT